Sequencing of this TCR beta chain was carried out in a study of blood T cell repertoires in COVID-19. On the study more broadly: PBMCs, B-cell-depleted T cells, or T cells were the source of the cDNA or gDNA that made up the material.

Recovery meant two consecutive negative NP/OP PCR tests, professional clearance, or resolved symptoms. The table came from immunoSEQ multiplex PCR; TCRdb's copy has only in-frame clones and leaves some out. The table lists 150,000 to 200,000 clones, around 81% of them singletons. Germline V lookup: CDR1 SGHTS, CDR2 YDEGEE. Trimming cost V 1 base and J 2 bases; bases outside gene matches: 9. This CDR3 region has 18 residues. This clonotype was obtained from a man aged 35 to 55 who had recovered from COVID-19. The chain recombines TRBV5-8 with TRBJ2-6; TRBD2 matches 7 bases. The sequenced sample was PBMCs or T cells enriched from blood (not recorded which). Here the CDR3 DNA reads TGTGCCAGCAGCTTGCGTGGCGGGGACTACGCTGGGGCCAACGTCCTGACTTTC. Protein sequence: CASSLRGGDYAGANVLTF.